The entry below gives a single TCR beta chain sequence along with its context. This receptor's antigen is unknown. Per-nucleotide qualities are absent, and no much larger clonotype sits a single base away. The donors were healthy, HIV-negative adults with no recently reported acute infections or vaccinations. Only Caucasian adults living in Nashville, Tennessee, USA were represented among the donors. CD4+ T cells were enriched through magnetic negative selection, after which naive cells were positively selected on CD45RA and the remaining negative fraction served as the memory subset. After blood collection by leukapheresis, PBMCs were isolated using Ficoll-Histopaque density gradient centrifugation and then cryopreserved in the vapor phase of liquid nitrogen. Analytical flow cytometry was used to check the purity and quantity of every magnetically sorted T cell population. From each sorted fraction, genomic DNA was isolated and quantified by UV absorbance on a Nanodrop 2000c.

The record originates from a study of shared clonotypes between healthy human individuals (dated by TCRdb to 2018 to 2021). Background on the whole study: The cohort comprised two women and three men aged 18 to 49 years. Per donor, leukapheresis produced somewhere between about 0.85 and 10 billion PBMCs. To estimate repertoire size and how much clonotypes are shared between individuals, the study performed deep sequencing of blood TCR repertoires from about five healthy adults. Per donor, three plates each were used for CD4 naive and CD4 memory, two for CD8 naive, and one for CD8 memory. To increase sequencing depth and limit assay-specific biases, TCR repertoire library preparation and sequencing were carried out by different laboratories using diverse techniques.

Trimming at the junction amounts to 3 bases on V and 2 bases on J, and the germline ends lie 11 bases apart. The CDR3 starts with the cysteine, ends with the phenylalanine, and has 14 residues. The sequence is cut down to CDR3 DNA, 42 bases in frame from base 1. CDR1 and CDR2 are drawn from the germline V gene: SGHTA, FQGNSA. Using the deep immunoSEQ assay, TCR CDR3 regions were amplified from genomic DNA by multiplex PCR. For each cell subset, the extracted genomic DNA was distributed evenly across all wells of several immunoSEQ 96-well plates, and each plate served as one replicate. Each replicate PCR for sorted subsets received about 180 ng genomic DNA, equal to about 29,000 T cell genomes. Purified libraries were measured with a Qubit 3.0 fluorometer, size-checked on a Bioanalyzer 2100, and measured again with the KAPA Library Quantification kit. Every immunoSEQ 96-well plate was sequenced on a separate single-read 150-cycle Illumina NextSeq 550 flow cell. The authors' analysis ran thus. Because the immunoSEQ output held only junctional sequences and lacked quality scores, the filtering could not match the filtering applied to full-length reads. To assign V/J genes and CDR3, sequences were annotated against IMGT germline references using PyIR, a Python wrapper for IgBLAST v1.9. Reads were filtered out if the reads had weak V/J assignments (E-value above 1e-6), no CDR3, stop codons, out-of-frame junctions, or ambiguous translated residues. V3J clonotypes were defined as sequences sharing an identical inferred V gene, J gene, and CDR3 amino acid sequence. To compute the percentage overlap between repertoires, the number of shared unique clonotypes was divided by the size of the smaller repertoire. Repertoire richness was assessed with RTK rarefaction, the Chao1 estimator, and Recon v2.1 estimates of unobserved clonotypes. OLGA was used to compute generation probabilities for all TCRbeta clonotypes that the gDNA method yielded from a few donors. TCRdb obtained this table from immuneACCESS and retained in-frame rearrangements with V and J assigned. These tables miss some clones; where compared with another copy, unresolved V genes account for less than half of the shortfall, and the remainder is unexplained. The V and J calls and clone size are taken from that table; D and trimming were inferred from the DNA. For this sample there are about 2.4 million clones; approximately 92% appear just once. Jointly, the top ten make up roughly 0.13% of the sample.

What the work shows at the level of the full study, not this receptor alone: Estimated clonotype richness was generally larger for naive than for memory subsets. Pairwise subsampling led to the expectation that sequencing depth would affect the degree of clonotype sharing among donors. When several donors were compared, the shared fraction of clonotypes was about 5% for naive CD4, 3.5% for naive CD8, 2.3% for memory CD4, and 0.4% for memory CD8. The genetic and exposure-history diversity represented was limited by the small number of donors. Even with the large sequencing depth, rarefaction of the sorted-subset datasets indicated that sequencing was incomplete. Only blood was sampled, and tissue TCR repertoires likely differ from those in blood. Clonotypes shared by all four sorted-subset donors showed higher generation probabilities than non-shared clonotypes.

The sequence was obtained from a man between 18 and 35 years old in good health. The rearrangement combines TRBV7-2 with TRBJ2-7; the best D guess is TRBD2, with 5 bases matching. The sequenced sample consisted of naive CD4+ T cells sorted from blood. The sample's cell subset or site label, decoded: CD45RA+ positively selected. The CDR3 is CASSLGEGPYEQYF. Here is the DNA: TGTGCCAGCAGCTTGGGAGAGGGCCCCTACGAGCAGTACTTC.